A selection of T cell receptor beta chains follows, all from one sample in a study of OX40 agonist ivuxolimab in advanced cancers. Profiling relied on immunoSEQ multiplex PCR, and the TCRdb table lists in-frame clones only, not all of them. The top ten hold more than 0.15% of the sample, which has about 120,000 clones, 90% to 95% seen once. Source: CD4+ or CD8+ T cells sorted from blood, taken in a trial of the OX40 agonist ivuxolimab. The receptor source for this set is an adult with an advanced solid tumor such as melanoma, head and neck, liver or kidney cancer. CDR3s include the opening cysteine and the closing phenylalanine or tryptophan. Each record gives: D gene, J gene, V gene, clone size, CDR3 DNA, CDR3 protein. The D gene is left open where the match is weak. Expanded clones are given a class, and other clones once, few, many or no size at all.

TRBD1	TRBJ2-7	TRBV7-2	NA	TGTGCCAGCAGCTTATCCCGACAGGGGGGTAGAGAGCAGTACTTC	CASSLSRQGGREQYF
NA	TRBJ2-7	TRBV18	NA	TGTGCCAGCTCACCGGACAGCCTCTACGAGCAGTACTTC	CASSPDSLYEQYF
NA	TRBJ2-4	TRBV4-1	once	TGCGCCAGCAGCCAAGGTAGAGGGGTATCGGACATTCAGTACTTC	CASSQGRGVSDIQYF
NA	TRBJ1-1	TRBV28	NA	TGTGCCAGCACCGAGGGGGGGGGTACTGAAGCTTTCTTT	CASTEGGGTEAFF
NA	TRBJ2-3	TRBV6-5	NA	TGTGCCAGCAGAACACTTAGCACAGATACGCAGTATTTT	CASRTLSTDTQYF
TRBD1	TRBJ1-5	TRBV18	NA	TGTGCCAGCTCACCAAGAGGGGAATTAAGAGACAGGGACGTAGTGCCCCAGCATTTT	CASSPRGELRDRDVVPQHF
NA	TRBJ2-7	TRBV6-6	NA	TGTGCCAGCAACCAACTAGCTGGCGAGCAGTACTTC	CASNQLAGEQYF
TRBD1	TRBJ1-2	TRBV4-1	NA	TGCGCCAGCAGCCAAGCGGGACAGGGTCTCTTGAGCGGCTACACCTTC	CASSQAGQGLLSGYTF
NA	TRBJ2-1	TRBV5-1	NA	TGCGCCAGCAGCACAGGACTTGCCCCGGATGAGCAGTTCTTC	CASSTGLAPDEQFF
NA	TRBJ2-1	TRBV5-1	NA	TGCGCCAGCAGCTTTGCTAGCTCCTACAATGAGCAGTTCTTC	CASSFASSYNEQFF
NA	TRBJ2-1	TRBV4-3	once	TGCGCCAGCAGCCAAGATGCGGGCTCCGTTGGGCTTGAGCAGTTCTTC	CASSQDAGSVGLEQFF
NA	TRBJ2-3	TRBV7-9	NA	TGTGCCAGCAGCTTAACCAAGGGAGCAGATACGCAGTATTTT	CASSLTKGADTQYF
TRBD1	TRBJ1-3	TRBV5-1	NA	TGCGCCAGCAGCTTGGGACAGGGGAATGGAAACACCATATATTTT	CASSLGQGNGNTIYF
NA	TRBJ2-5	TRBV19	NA	TGTGCCAGTAGTAGGATCGGAGGTCGGGAGACCCAGTACTTC	CASSRIGGRETQYF
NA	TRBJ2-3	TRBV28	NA	TGTGCCAGCAGCCCACACCGGGGCGCGGGCACAGATACGCAGTATTTT	CASSPHRGAGTDTQYF
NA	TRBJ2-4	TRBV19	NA	TGTGCCACCTGGGACCGCGCTTCAAACATTCAGTACTTC	CATWDRASNIQYF
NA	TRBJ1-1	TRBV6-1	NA	TGTGCCAGCGTGCCTCCGGGGAGATCTGCCACTGAAGCTTTCTTT	CASVPPGRSATEAFF
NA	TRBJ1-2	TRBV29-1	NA	TGCAGCGTTGAAGATAGAGGACTGCGAAACTATGGCTACACCTTC	CSVEDRGLRNYGYTF
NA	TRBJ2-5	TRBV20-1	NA	TGCAGTGCTACGTCGGACTACCAGTACTTC	CSATSDYQYF
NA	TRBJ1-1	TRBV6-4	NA	TGTGCCAGCAGTGAGGGGTTGGGGAACACTGAAGCTTTCTTT	CASSEGLGNTEAFF
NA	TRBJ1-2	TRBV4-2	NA	TGTGCCAGCAGCCAAACACTACAGGGAGCGAATGGCTACACCTTC	CASSQTLQGANGYTF
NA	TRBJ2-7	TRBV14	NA	TGTGCCAGCAGCCAGGGGGTCACCACCTCCTACGAGCAGTACTTC	CASSQGVTTSYEQYF
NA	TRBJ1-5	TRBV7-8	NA	TGTGCCAGCAGCTTGGGAGGGGGGGGCGGTCAGCCCCAGCATTTT	CASSLGGGGGQPQHF
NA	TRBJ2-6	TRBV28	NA	TGTGCCAGCGGAAACAGGGTCTCTGGGGCCAACGTCCTGACTTTC	CASGNRVSGANVLTF
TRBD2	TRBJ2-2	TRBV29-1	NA	TGCAGCGTCCTAGTGGCGGGGGGGCGGACCGGGGAGCTGTTTTTT	CSVLVAGGRTGELFF
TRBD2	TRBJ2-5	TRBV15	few	TGTGCCACCAGCAGAGATACGGCTAGCGGGAGAAAAGAGACCCAGTACTTC	CATSRDTASGRKETQYF
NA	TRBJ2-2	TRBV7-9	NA	TGTGCCAGCAGCTTGGTTGGGCTTATAGGGTACACCGGGGAGCTGTTTTTT	CASSLVGLIGYTGELFF
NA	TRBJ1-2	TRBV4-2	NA	TGTGCCAGCAGCCCCAAGGGACATGGCTACACCTTC	CASSPKGHGYTF
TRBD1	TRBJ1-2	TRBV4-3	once	TGCGCCAGCAGCCAGACTACCGGGACAGGGGGCGCGGGAGGCTACACCTTC	CASSQTTGTGGAGGYTF
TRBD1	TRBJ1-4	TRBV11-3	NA	TGTGCCAGCAGCCTAGTTATTTATTTTGACAGGGCAAAAATCGGTGAAAAACTGTTTTTT	CASSLVIYFDRAKIGEKLFF
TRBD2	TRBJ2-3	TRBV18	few	TGTGCCAGCTCACGACTAGCTACAGATACGCAGTATTTT	CASSRLATDTQYF
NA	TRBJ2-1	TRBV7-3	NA	TGTGCCAGCAGCTTAAACCCAGGGAGTAGGTCCTACAATGAGCAGTTCTTC	CASSLNPGSRSYNEQFF
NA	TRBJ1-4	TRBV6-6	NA	TGTGCCAGCAGTTACTCGGGTGAAAAACTGTTTTTT	CASSYSGEKLFF
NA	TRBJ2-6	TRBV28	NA	TGTGCCAGCAGTCTCGGGAGTTCTGGGGCCAACGTCCTGACTTTC	CASSLGSSGANVLTF
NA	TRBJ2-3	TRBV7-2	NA	TGTGCCAGCAGCTTATTGGATACGCAGTATTTT	CASSLLDTQYF
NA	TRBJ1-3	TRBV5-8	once	TGTGCCAGCAGCTTGCGGGGCGGAAACACCATATATTTT	CASSLRGGNTIYF
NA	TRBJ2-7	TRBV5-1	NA	TGCGCCAGCAGCTTTCAGGGAGGCGAGCAGTACTTC	CASSFQGGEQYF
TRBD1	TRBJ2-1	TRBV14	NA	TGTGCCAGCAGCCGGGGCCCGGGACAGGGGATTCTGATAGAGCAGTTCTTC	CASSRGPGQGILIEQFF
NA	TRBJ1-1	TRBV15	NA	TGTGCCACCAGCCTTATTCGGGACACTGAAGCTTTCTTT	CATSLIRDTEAFF
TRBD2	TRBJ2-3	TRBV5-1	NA	TGCGCCAGCACCGGGACTAGCTACAGGACAGATACGCAGTATTTT	CASTGTSYRTDTQYF
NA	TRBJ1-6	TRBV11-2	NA	TGTGCCAGCAGCTTAGTCGGTGGCAGAATTAATTCACCCCTCCACTTT	CASSLVGGRINSPLHF
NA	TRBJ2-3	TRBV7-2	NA	TGTGCCAGCAGCTTAGGGGGTACGACCGGGAAGGTTACGCAGTATTTT	CASSLGGTTGKVTQYF
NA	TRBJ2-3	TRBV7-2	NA	TGTGCCAGCAGCTTAGAAGATACGCAGTATTTT	CASSLEDTQYF
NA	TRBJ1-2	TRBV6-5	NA	TGTGCCAGCGGACCTCCGGGGGGCTATGGCTACACCTTC	CASGPPGGYGYTF